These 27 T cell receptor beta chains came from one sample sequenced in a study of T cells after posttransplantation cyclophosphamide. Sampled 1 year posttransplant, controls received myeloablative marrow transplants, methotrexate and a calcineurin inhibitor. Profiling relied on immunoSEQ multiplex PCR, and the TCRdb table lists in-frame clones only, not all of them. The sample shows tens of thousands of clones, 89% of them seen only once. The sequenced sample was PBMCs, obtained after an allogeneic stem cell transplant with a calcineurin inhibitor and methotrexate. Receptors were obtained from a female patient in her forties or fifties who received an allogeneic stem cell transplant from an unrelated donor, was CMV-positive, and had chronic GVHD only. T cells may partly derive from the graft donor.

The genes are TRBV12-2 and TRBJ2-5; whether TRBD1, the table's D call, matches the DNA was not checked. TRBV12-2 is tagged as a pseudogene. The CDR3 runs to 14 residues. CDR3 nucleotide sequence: TGTGCAAGTCGCCCCGAGGGGGTCGGAGAGACCCAGTACTTC. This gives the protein CASRPEGVGETQYF.

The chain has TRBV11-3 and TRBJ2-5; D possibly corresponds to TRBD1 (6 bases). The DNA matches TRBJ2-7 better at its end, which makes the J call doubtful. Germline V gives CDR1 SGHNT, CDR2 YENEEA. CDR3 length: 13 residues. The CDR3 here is CASSLQGSYEQYF. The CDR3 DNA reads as TGTGCCAGCAGCTTGCAGGGGTCCTACGAGCAGTACTTC.

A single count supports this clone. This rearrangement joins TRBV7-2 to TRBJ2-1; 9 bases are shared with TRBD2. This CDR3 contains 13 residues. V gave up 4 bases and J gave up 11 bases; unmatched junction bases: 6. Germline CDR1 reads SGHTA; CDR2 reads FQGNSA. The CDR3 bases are TGTGCCAGCAGCTGGTTAGCGGGAGCCCAGCAGTTCTTC. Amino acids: CASSWLAGAQQFF. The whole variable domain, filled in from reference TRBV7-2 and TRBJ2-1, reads GAGVSQSPSNKVTEKGKDVELRCDPISGHTALYWYRQSLGQGLEFLIYFQGNSAPDKSGLPSDRFSAERTGGSVSTLTIQRTQQEDSAVYLCASSWLAGAQQFFGPGTRLTVL.

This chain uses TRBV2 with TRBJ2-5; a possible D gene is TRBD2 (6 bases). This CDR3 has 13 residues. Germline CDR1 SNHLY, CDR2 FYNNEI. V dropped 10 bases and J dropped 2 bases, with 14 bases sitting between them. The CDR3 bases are TGTGCCACCCGGGGGACTGGGCAAGAGACCCAGTACTTC. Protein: CATRGTGQETQYF. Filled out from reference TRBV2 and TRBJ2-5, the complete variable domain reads EPEVTQTPSHQVTQMGQEVILRCVPISNHLYFYWYRQILGQKVEFLVSFYNNEISEKSEIFDDQFSVERPDGSNFTLKIRSTKLEDSAMYFCATRGTGQETQYFGPGTRLLVL.

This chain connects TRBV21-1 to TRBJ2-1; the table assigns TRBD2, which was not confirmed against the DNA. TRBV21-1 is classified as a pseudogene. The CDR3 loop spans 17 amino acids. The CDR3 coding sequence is TGTGCCAGCAGCAGGCGTCCTAGCGGGATATTCTACAATGAGCAGTTCTTC. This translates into CASSRRPSGIFYNEQFF.

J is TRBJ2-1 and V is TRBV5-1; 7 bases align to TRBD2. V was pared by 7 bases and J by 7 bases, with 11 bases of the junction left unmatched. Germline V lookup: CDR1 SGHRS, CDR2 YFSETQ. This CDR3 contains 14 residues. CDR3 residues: CASRSPSGANEQFF. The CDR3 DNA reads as TGCGCCAGCCGCTCCCCCAGCGGGGCTAATGAGCAGTTCTTC.

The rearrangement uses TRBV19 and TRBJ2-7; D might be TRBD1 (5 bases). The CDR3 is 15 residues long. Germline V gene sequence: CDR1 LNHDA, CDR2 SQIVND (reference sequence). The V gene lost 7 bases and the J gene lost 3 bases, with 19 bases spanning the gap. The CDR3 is CASNPLRDLHYEQYF. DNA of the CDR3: TGTGCCAGTAATCCGCTCAGGGATCTCCACTACGAGCAGTACTTC.

This CDR3 is CASRIAGGKERTQYF. Here the CDR3 DNA reads TGTGCCAGCCGAATAGCGGGAGGGAAAGAGAGAACGCAGTATTTT. This chain links TRBV27 with TRBJ2-3; TRBD2 matches at 11 bases. Per the germline V gene, CDR1 is MNHEY and CDR2 is SMNVEV (reference sequence). The CDR3 extends over 15 amino acids. V shed 8 bases and J 9 bases; nucleotides not matched to a gene: 13.

This chain's CDR3 is CAISGRGLGEWWTQYF. The CDR3 DNA follows: TGTGCCATCAGTGGGAGAGGACTAGGAGAGTGGTGGACGCAGTATTTT. The rearrangement links TRBV10-3 to TRBJ2-3; TRBD2 aligns across 7 bases. This CDR3 has 16 amino acids. The germline CDR1 and CDR2 sequences are ENHRY and SYGVKD. The V gene end was trimmed by 4 bases and the J gene end by 9 bases; junction bases not matched to a gene: 16.

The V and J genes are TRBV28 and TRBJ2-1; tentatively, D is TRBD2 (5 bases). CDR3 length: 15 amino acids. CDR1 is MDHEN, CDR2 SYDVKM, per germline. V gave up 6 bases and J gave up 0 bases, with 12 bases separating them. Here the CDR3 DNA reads TGTGCCAGCAGCCCGAGGACTTACTCCTACAATGAGCAGTTCTTC. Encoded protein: CASSPRTYSYNEQFF. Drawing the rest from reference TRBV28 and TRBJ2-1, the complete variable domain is DVKVTQSSRYLVKRTGEKVFLECVQDMDHENMFWYRQDPGLGLRLIYFSYDVKMKEKGDIPEGYSVSREKKERFSLILESASTNQTSMYLCASSPRTYSYNEQFFGPGTRLTVL.

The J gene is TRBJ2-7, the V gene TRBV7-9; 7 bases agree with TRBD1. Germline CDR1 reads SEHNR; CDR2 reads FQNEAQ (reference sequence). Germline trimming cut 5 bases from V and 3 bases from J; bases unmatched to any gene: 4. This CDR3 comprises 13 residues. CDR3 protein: CASSRSGGYEQYF. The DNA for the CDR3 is TGTGCCAGCAGCCGATCAGGGGGCTACGAGCAGTACTTC. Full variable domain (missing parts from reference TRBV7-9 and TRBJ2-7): DTGVSQNPRHKITKRGQNVTFRCDPISEHNRLYWYRQTLGQGPEFLTYFQNEAQLEKSRLLSDRFSAERPKGSFSTLEIQRTEQGDSAMYLCASSRSGGYEQYFGPGTRLTVT.

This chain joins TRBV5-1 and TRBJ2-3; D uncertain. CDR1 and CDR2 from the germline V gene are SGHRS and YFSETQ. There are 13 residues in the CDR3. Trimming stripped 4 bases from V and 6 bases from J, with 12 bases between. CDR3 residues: CASSAAPTDTQYF. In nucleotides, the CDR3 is TGCGCCAGCAGCGCGGCCCCTACCGATACGCAGTATTTT. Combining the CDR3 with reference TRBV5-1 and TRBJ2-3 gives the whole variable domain KAGVTQTPRYLIKTRGQQVTLSCSPISGHRSVSWYQQTPGQGLQFLFEYFSETQRNKGNFPGRFSGRQFSNSRSEMNVSTLELGDSALYLCASSAAPTDTQYFGPGTRLTVL.

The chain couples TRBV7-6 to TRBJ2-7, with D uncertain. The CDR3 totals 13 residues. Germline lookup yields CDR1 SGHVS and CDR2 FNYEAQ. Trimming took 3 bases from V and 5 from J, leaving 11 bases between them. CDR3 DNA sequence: TGTGCCAGCAGCTTTGGTCCTCCGGACGAGCAGTACTTC. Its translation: CASSFGPPDEQYF.

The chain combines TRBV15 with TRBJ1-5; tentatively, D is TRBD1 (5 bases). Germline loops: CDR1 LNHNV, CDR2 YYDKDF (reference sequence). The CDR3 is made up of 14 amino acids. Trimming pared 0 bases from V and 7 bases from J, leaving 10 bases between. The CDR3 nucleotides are TGTGCCACCAGCAGAGATCCGGGGGAGCAGCCCCAGCATTTT. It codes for CATSRDPGEQPQHF.

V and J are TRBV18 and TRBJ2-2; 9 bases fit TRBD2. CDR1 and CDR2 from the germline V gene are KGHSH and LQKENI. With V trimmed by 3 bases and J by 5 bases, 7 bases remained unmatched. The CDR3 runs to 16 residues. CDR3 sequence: CASSPYLAGKTGELFF. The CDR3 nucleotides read TGTGCCAGCTCACCGTATCTAGCGGGAAAAACCGGGGAGCTGTTTTTT.

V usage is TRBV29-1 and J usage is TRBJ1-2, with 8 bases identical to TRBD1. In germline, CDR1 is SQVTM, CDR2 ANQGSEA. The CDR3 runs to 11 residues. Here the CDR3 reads CTYDRGQGYTF. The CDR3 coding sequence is TGCACCTATGACAGGGGTCAAGGCTACACCTTC.

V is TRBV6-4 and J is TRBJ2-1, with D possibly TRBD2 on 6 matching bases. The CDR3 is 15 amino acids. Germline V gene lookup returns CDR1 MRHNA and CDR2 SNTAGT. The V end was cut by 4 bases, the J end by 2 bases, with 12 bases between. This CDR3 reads CASSADYYPYNEQFF. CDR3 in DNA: TGTGCCAGCAGTGCGGACTACTACCCCTACAATGAGCAGTTCTTC.

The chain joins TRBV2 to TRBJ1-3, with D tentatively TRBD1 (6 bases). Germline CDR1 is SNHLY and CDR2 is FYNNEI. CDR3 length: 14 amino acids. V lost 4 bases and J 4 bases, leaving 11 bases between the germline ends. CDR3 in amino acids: CASSVTGYGNTIYF. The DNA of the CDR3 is TGTGCCAGCAGTGTCACAGGGTACGGAAACACCATATATTTT.

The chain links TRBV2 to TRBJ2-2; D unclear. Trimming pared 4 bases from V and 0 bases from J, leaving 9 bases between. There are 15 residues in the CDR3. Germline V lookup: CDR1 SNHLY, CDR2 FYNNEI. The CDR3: CASSARLANTGELFF. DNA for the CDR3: TGTGCCAGCAGTGCCCGGCTAGCGAACACCGGGGAGCTGTTTTTT. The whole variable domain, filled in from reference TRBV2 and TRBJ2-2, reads EPEVTQTPSHQVTQMGQEVILRCVPISNHLYFYWYRQILGQKVEFLVSFYNNEISEKSEIFDDQFSVERPDGSNFTLKIRSTKLEDSAMYFCASSARLANTGELFFGEGSRLTVL.

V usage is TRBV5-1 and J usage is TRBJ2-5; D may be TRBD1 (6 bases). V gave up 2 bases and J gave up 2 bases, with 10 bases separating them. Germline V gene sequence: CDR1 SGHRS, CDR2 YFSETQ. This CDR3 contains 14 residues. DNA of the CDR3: TGCGCCAGCAGCTTACAGGGATTGCAAGAGACCCAGTACTTC. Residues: CASSLQGLQETQYF.

CDR3 coding DNA: TGTGCCAGCAGCTTGGGACAGATAAACGGCTACACCTTC. It is translated as CASSLGQINGYTF. J is TRBJ1-2 and V is TRBV5-4; maybe TRBD1 (5 bases). Germline CDR1 and CDR2: SGHNT and YYREEE (reference sequence). The CDR3 runs 13 residues. V was trimmed by 0 bases and J by 8 bases, leaving 11 bases between them.

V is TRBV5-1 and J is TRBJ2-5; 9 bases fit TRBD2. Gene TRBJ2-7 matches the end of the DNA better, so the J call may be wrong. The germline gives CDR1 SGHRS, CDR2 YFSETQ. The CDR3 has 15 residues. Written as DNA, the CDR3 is TGCGCCAGCAGCTTGGCCCCTAGCGGGAACTACGAGCAGTACTTC. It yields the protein CASSLAPSGNYEQYF.

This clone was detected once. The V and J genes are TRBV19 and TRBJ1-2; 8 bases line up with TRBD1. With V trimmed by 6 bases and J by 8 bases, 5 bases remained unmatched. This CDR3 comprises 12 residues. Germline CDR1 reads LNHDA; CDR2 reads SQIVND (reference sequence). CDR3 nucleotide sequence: TGTGCCAGTAGCCTGACAGGGGACGGCTACACCTTC. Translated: CASSLTGDGYTF.

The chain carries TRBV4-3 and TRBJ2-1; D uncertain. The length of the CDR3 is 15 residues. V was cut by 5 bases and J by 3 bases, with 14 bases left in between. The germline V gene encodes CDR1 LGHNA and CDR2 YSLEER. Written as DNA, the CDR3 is TGCGCCAGCAGCGGCAGTCCATATTACTACAATGAGCAGTTCTTC. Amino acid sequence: CASSGSPYYYNEQFF.

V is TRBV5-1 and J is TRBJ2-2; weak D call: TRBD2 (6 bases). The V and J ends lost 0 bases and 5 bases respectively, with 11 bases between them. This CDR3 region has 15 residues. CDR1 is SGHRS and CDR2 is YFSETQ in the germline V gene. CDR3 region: CASSLGSGLTGELFF. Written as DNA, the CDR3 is TGCGCCAGCAGCTTGGGTTCGGGACTTACCGGGGAGCTGTTTTTT.

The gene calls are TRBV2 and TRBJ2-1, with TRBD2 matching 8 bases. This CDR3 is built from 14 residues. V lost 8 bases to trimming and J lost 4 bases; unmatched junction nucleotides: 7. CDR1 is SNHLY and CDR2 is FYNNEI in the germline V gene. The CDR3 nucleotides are TGTGCCAGCGTAGCGGGGAAACCTTACAATGAGCAGTTCTTC. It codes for CASVAGKPYNEQFF.

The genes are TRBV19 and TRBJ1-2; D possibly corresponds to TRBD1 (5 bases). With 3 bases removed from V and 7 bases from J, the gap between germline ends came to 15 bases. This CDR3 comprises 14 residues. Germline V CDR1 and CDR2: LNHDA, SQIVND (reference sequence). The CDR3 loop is CASSIAGRGFGYTF. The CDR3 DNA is TGTGCCAGTAGTATTGCGGGGCGGGGATTTGGCTACACCTTC. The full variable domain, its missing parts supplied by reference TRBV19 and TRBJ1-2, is DGGITQSPKYLFRKEGQNVTLSCEQNLNHDAMYWYRQDPGQGLRLIYYSQIVNDFQKGDIAEGYSVSREKKESFPLTVTSAQKNPTAFYLCASSIAGRGFGYTFGSGTRLTVV.